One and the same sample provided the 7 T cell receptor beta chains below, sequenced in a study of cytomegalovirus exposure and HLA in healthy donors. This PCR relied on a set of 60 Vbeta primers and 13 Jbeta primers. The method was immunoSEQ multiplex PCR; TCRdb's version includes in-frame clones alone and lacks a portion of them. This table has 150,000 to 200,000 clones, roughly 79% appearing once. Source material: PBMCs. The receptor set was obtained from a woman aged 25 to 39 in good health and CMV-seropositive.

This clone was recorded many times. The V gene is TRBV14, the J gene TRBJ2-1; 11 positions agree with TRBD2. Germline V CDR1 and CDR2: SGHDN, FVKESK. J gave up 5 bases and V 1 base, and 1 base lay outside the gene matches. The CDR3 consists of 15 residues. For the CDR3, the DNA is TGTGCCAGCAGCCAAGGACTAGCGGGGAACAATGAGCAGTTCTTC. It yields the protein CASSQGLAGNNEQFF.

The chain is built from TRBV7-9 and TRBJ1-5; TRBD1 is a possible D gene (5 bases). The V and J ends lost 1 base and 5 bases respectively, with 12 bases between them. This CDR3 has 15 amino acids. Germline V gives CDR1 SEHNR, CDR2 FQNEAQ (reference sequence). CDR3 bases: TGTGCCAGCAGCTTAGGTGGACACCTCGATCAGCCCCAGCATTTT. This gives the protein CASSLGGHLDQPQHF.

CDR3: CASSEIQAQYF. The CDR3 DNA reads as TGTGCCAGCAGTGAAATACAGGCCCAGTACTTC. The V gene is TRBV6-1, the J gene TRBJ2-5, with a tentative D call TRBD1 (5 bases). The CDR3 consists of 11 residues. Germline V gene data show CDR1 as MNHNS and CDR2 as SASEGT. Trimming took off 2 bases at V and 9 bases at J, with 7 bases between the two ends.

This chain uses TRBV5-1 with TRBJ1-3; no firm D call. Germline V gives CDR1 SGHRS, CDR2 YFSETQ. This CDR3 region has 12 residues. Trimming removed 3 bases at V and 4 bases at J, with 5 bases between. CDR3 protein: CASSSPGNTIYF. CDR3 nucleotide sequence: TGCGCCAGCAGCTCTCCGGGAAACACCATATATTTT.

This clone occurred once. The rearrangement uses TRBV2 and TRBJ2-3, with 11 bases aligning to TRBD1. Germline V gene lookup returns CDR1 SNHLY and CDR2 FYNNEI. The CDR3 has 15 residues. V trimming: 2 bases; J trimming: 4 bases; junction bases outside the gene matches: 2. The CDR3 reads CASSERTGGADTQYF. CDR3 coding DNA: TGTGCCAGCAGTGAACGGACAGGGGGCGCAGATACGCAGTATTTT.

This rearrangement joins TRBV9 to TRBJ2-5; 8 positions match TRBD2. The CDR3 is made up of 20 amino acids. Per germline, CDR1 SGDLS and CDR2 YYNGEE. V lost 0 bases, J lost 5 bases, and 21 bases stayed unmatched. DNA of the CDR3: TGTGCCAGCAGCGTAGCTTGGGACCCCTGGGCGGGAGGCCTTCGGGAGACCCAGTACTTC. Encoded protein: CASSVAWDPWAGGLRETQYF.

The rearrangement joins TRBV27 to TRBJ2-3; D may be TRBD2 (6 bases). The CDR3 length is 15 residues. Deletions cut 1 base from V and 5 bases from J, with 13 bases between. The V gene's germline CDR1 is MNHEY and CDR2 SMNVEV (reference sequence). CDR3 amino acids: CASSLWTIGGDTQYF. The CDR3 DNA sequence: TGTGCCAGCAGTTTATGGACCATCGGGGGAGATACGCAGTATTTT.